This T cell receptor (beta chain) appears in the sequencing data of a study of beta chain features in type 1 diabetes. In this sample, this clone turned up a few times. Its antigen is not identified. This CDR3 is also generated by other DNA sequences in the sample. Every bit of the isolated RNA underwent reverse transcription, so sequencing read expressed TCRB transcripts. This table comes from immunoSEQ multiplex PCR, and its TCRdb copy is limited to in-frame clones, with some not included. The data contain more than 300,000 clones, 7.5% to 9% of them singletons. Between the trimmed V and J ends, which lost 5 bases and 2 bases, there was a span of 4 bases. Germline V gene lookup returns CDR1 DFQATT and CDR2 SNEGSKA (reference sequence). This CDR3 has 10 residues. Study-wide results and limits: Researchers report that Type 1 diabetes patients had moderately but significantly shorter TCRB CDR3s across all four CD4+ subsets. More deletions and fewer insertions at VDJ junctions were seen in type 1 diabetes patients.

The sample was central memory CD4+ T cells from blood. This chain joins TRBV20-1 and TRBJ2-7; D not certain. The source is a woman aged 18-29 years in good health. Written as DNA, the CDR3 is TGCAGTGCTGCGCCCTACGAGCAGTACTTC. The encoded protein is CSAAPYEQYF.